The TCR beta chain described here comes from a study of CD8 T cells in Susac syndrome. TEMRA cells underwent FACS enrichment and CD8+ and CD4+ T cells underwent negative isolation. Trimming left V 7 bases short and J 3 bases short, with 6 bases between. Germline V lookup: CDR1 SEHNR, CDR2 FQNEAQ (reference sequence). The CDR3 sequence is 11 residues long. An amount of RNA that ranged from roughly 0.45 to 1 ug was reverse transcribed with random hexamers. TCRdb ran MiXCR on the immunoSEQ multiplex PCR reads and lists one entry per CDR3 protein. The table lists 150,000 or so distinct CDR3 sequences, about 96% of them singletons.

Sample: CD4+ T cells from PBMCs. The chain employs TRBV7-9 and TRBJ2-5, with D uncertain. This clonotype was sampled from a human donor with Susac syndrome. CDR3 loop: CASTDEETQYF. In nucleotides, the CDR3 is TGTGCCAGCACCGACGAAGAGACCCAGTACTTC.